This TCR beta chain was sequenced in a study of blood T cell repertoires in COVID-19. Study details: T cells, B-cell-depleted T cells, or PBMCs supplied cDNA or gDNA.

Per the germline V gene, CDR1 is SGHRS and CDR2 is YFSETQ. This CDR3 has 15 amino acids. The J segment lost 8 bases and the V segment lost 1 base, leaving 6 bases of the junction unmatched. Original methodology: Amplified reference gene primers provided the basis for estimating nucleated cell counts. Assay: immunoSEQ multiplex PCR; the TCRdb copy retains only in-frame clones and omits some. That table is the source of V, J and clone size, and D and trimming were worked out from the DNA. The sample shows 90,000 to 120,000 clones, around four fifths of them seen only once. The sequence derives from a man in his 70s with acute or convalescent COVID-19. Input material: peripheral blood. The chain links TRBV5-1 to TRBJ1-4, with 9 bases lining up with TRBD1. As DNA, the CDR3 is TGCGCCAGCAGCTTGTGGGGACAGGGACCCGAAAAACTGTTTTTT. This translates into CASSLWGQGPEKLFF.